The present T cell receptor beta chain was sequenced within a study of response to subunit inactivated influenza vaccine. Looked up from germline, CDR1 is SNHLY and CDR2 is FYNNEI. The CDR3 consists of 15 residues. Trimming shortened V by 5 bases and J by 2 bases, and 13 bases separated the two germline ends. TCRdb passed the RT-PCR reads through MiXCR, listing each CDR3 protein once. The sample shows more than 550,000 distinct CDR3 sequences, 11% of them seen only once. This same sample was also taken into another study, of T cells expressing NK-cell markers. That study reports: Scientists made TCR beta cDNA using 5'RACE template switching with UMIs. A range of roughly 1.0-8% of CD8+ T cells consisted of dominant NKG2C+ clonotypes in several donors.

Sample: PBMCs from blood, taken on the day of vaccination. V and J are TRBV2 and TRBJ1-5, with D tentatively TRBD1 (6 bases). The clonotype originates from a man aged 45 to 65 who received an inactivated influenza vaccine. CDR3 in DNA: TGTGCCAGCAGTCAAATCCGACAGGGCAATCAGCCCCAGCATTTT. Protein product: CASSQIRQGNQPQHF.